These 31 T cell receptor beta chains were sequenced from one sample in a study of cytomegalovirus exposure and HLA in healthy donors. Amplification used 60 Vbeta primers and 13 Jbeta primers. Method: immunoSEQ multiplex PCR; TCRdb's copy keeps in-frame clones and lacks some. The sample has around 58,000 clones; about three quarters are singletons. Sequencing was carried out using PBMCs. The receptors come from a female donor in good health and CMV-seronegative.

The chain uses TRBV6-1 and TRBJ1-5; D is perhaps TRBD1 (6 bases). Trimming pared 3 bases from V and 7 bases from J, leaving 16 bases between. CDR1 and CDR2 from the germline V gene are MNHNS and SASEGT. This CDR3 spans 15 amino acids. The CDR3 DNA reads as TGTGCCAGCAGTGAGGGACACGGCCCGGGGCAGCCCCAGCATTTT. This gives the protein CASSEGHGPGQPQHF.

This clone has just a few counts. V gene TRBV5-1 combines with J gene TRBJ1-4, with 9 bases aligning to TRBD1. Trimming removed 2 bases from V and 10 bases from J; junction bases left unmatched: 12. In germline, CDR1 is SGHRS, CDR2 YFSETQ. CDR3 length equals 16 residues. DNA for the CDR3: TGCGCCAGCAGCTTTGACCGACAGGGGGAAGAAGGAAAACTGTTTTTT. It specifies CASSFDRQGEEGKLFF.

The chain recombines TRBV5-6 with TRBJ2-3; weak D call: TRBD2 (6 bases). There are 16 residues in the CDR3. The germline V gene has CDR1 SGHDT and CDR2 YYEEEE. Trimming removed 1 base from V and 0 bases from J, with 12 bases in between. This CDR3 is CASSLIVSGSTDTQYF. The CDR3 bases are TGTGCCAGCAGCTTGATTGTTAGCGGTAGCACAGATACGCAGTATTTT.

The chain carries TRBV14 and TRBJ1-5, with D perhaps TRBD1 (6 bases). Between the trimmed V and J ends, which lost 4 bases and 9 bases, there was a span of 13 bases. The CDR3 consists of 13 residues. The germline CDR1 and CDR2 sequences are SGHDN and FVKESK. This chain's CDR3 is CASSLTGPGPQHF. CDR3 nucleotides: TGTGCCAGCAGCCTTACAGGGCCGGGGCCCCAGCATTTT. Variable domain in full (rest from reference TRBV14 and TRBJ1-5): EAGVTQFPSHSVIEKGQTVTLRCDPISGHDNLYWYRRVMGKEIKFLLHFVKESKQDESGMPNNRFLAERTGGTYSTLKVQPAELEDSGVYFCASSLTGPGPQHFGDGTRLSIL.

This clone came up a few times. V gene TRBV7-6 combines with J gene TRBJ2-5; D is possibly TRBD1 (6 bases). The tail of the sequence fits TRBJ2-7 better, so the J call may be wrong. Germline assignment: CDR1 SGHVS and CDR2 FNYEAQ. This CDR3 is 13 amino acids long. This chain's CDR3 is CASSLGQGHEQYF. In DNA form, the CDR3 reads TGTGCCAGCAGCTTAGGTCAGGGGCACGAGCAGTACTTC.

This chain connects TRBV27 to TRBJ2-7, with D hard to call. The CDR3 sequence is 14 residues long. Trimming removed 5 bases at V and 2 bases at J, with 13 bases between. Germline-derived CDR1 and CDR2 are MNHEY and SMNVEV (reference sequence). Here the CDR3 reads CASSQTRRTYEQYF. DNA of the CDR3: TGTGCCAGCAGTCAGACTCGCCGCACCTACGAGCAGTACTTC.

The chain joins TRBV7-9 to TRBJ2-5; possibly TRBD1 for D (6 bases). The length of the CDR3 is 16 residues. CDR1 and CDR2 (germline): SEHNR, FQNEAQ (reference sequence). With 2 bases removed from V and 5 bases from J, the gap between germline ends came to 18 bases. The CDR3 bases are TGTGCCAGCAGCTTAAAAGGTGGGGACACGGCGGAGACCCAGTACTTC. This encodes CASSLKGGDTAETQYF.

V is TRBV9 and J is TRBJ1-3, with TRBD1 identical over 12 bases. Unmatched junction bases numbered 5, after V lost 4 bases and J lost 3 bases. Germline CDR1 SGDLS, CDR2 YYNGEE. CDR3 length: 16 amino acids. This CDR3 reads CASSTGQGAGGNTIYF. For the CDR3, the DNA is TGTGCCAGCAGCACGGGACAGGGGGCAGGTGGAAACACCATATATTTT.

J is TRBJ1-1 and V is TRBV7-9; tentative D call: TRBD1 (5 bases). The CDR3 is 12 amino acids. Deletions cut 7 bases from V and 1 base from J, with 7 bases between. The germline V gene has CDR1 SEHNR and CDR2 FQNEAQ (reference sequence). The CDR3 bases are TGTGCCAGCACAACAGGGAACACTGAAGCTTTCTTT. Translating gives CASTTGNTEAFF.

This clone appeared a single time. The rearrangement joins TRBV19 to TRBJ2-1; 11 positions agree with TRBD2. Germline CDR1 LNHDA, CDR2 SQIVND (reference sequence). This CDR3 comprises 17 residues. J was trimmed by 1 base and V by 6 bases; bases with no gene match: 8. CDR3 coding DNA: TGTGCCAGTAGCAAACTAGCGGGGGCCGGATCCTACAATGAGCAGTTCTTC. Translating it yields CASSKLAGAGSYNEQFF. The entire variable domain, with the rest obtained from reference TRBV19 and TRBJ2-1, is as follows: DGGITQSPKYLFRKEGQNVTLSCEQNLNHDAMYWYRQDPGQGLRLIYYSQIVNDFQKGDIAEGYSVSREKKESFPLTVTSAQKNPTAFYLCASSKLAGAGSYNEQFFGPGTRLTVL.

V is TRBV2 and J is TRBJ2-3; maybe TRBD2 (6 bases). V was trimmed by 3 bases and J by 6 bases, leaving 16 bases between them. The germline gives CDR1 SNHLY, CDR2 FYNNEI. The CDR3 is 15 amino acids. The chain's CDR3 is CASSDWGVGMDTQYF. The CDR3, as DNA: TGTGCCAGCAGTGATTGGGGGGTGGGTATGGATACGCAGTATTTT.

The chain combines TRBV15 with TRBJ2-5; no reliable D call. Looked up from germline, CDR1 is LNHNV and CDR2 is YYDKDF (reference sequence). The CDR3 length is 14 residues. V was clipped by 0 bases and J by 3 bases, with 8 bases between them. CDR3 sequence reads: CATSRDLGEETQYF. CDR3 nucleotides: TGTGCCACCAGCAGAGATCTAGGTGAAGAGACCCAGTACTTC.

V is TRBV7-2 and J is TRBJ2-1; 8 bases match TRBD1. Trimming took 3 bases from V and 8 from J; bases not matched to a gene: 18. The CDR3 is made up of 18 amino acids. CDR1 SGHTA and CDR2 FQGNSA come from the germline V gene. DNA for the CDR3: TGTGCCAGCAGCTTCGACCCGCTTTCCAGGGGGCCTATGGATGAGCAGTTCTTC. Protein product: CASSFDPLSRGPMDEQFF.

This chain links TRBV29-1 with TRBJ2-3; 7 bases match TRBD2. Germline V gene data show CDR1 as SQVTM and CDR2 as ANQGSEA. The CDR3 spans 12 residues. Trimming at V came to 2 bases and at J to 5 bases, leaving 1 base not matched to a gene. For the CDR3, the DNA is TGCAGCGTTGAACGCGGGGGAGATACGCAGTATTTT. It translates to CSVERGGDTQYF.

The gene calls are TRBV7-3 and TRBJ1-4; 11 bases align to TRBD1. With V trimmed by 5 bases and J by 3 bases, 23 bases remained unmatched. Germline CDR1 is SGHTA and CDR2 is FQGTGA. The CDR3 sequence is 22 residues long. The CDR3 region has the DNA TGTGCCAGCAGCCTAGGACAGGGGGCTAAAGCAGGCGGGGGCGGCCCTAATGAAAAACTGTTTTTT. Translating gives CASSLGQGAKAGGGGPNEKLFF. Complete variable domain (other parts from reference TRBV7-3 and TRBJ1-4): GAGVSQTPSNKVTEKGKYVELRCDPISGHTALYWYRQSLGQGPEFLIYFQGTGAADDSGLPNDRFFAVRPEGSVSTLKIQRTERGDSAVYLCASSLGQGAKAGGGGPNEKLFFGSGTQLSVL.

CDR3 region: CASSQNPTGVDEQFF. The CDR3 DNA is TGTGCCAGCAGCCAAAACCCAACAGGGGTAGATGAGCAGTTCTTC. J is TRBJ2-1 and V is TRBV7-3; 7 bases line up with TRBD1. The CDR3 length is 15 residues. V dropped 5 bases and J dropped 8; count of bases not matched to a gene: 12. Looked up from germline, CDR1 is SGHTA and CDR2 is FQGTGA.

A single count supports this clone. The V and J genes are TRBV6-1 and TRBJ2-5; 7 positions match TRBD2. Trimming at V came to 1 base and at J to 2 bases, leaving 4 bases not matched to a gene. Germline V gene sequence: CDR1 MNHNS, CDR2 SASEGT. The CDR3 has 15 amino acids. The CDR3 nucleotides are TGTGCCAGCAGTGAAGGGTCTAGCGGTCAAGAGACCCAGTACTTC. This sequence encodes CASSEGSSGQETQYF.

The genes are TRBV2 and TRBJ1-6; D gene unclear. V was cut by 2 bases and J by 7 bases, with 15 bases left in between. The germline V gene encodes CDR1 SNHLY and CDR2 FYNNEI. There are 16 residues in the CDR3. CDR3 coding DNA: TGTGCCAGCAGTGAATTGGCCGGGAGGACGAATTCACCCCTCCACTTT. Amino acid sequence: CASSELAGRTNSPLHF.

CDR3 DNA sequence: TGCGCCAGCAGCTTGGACAGGGCGCACACCGGGGAGCTGTTTTTT. Residues: CASSLDRAHTGELFF. The chain uses TRBV5-1 and TRBJ2-2, with D maybe TRBD1 (6 bases). The CDR3 has 15 residues. In germline, CDR1 is SGHRS, CDR2 YFSETQ. The V gene lost 0 bases and the J gene lost 3 bases, with 9 bases spanning the gap.

This chain uses TRBV11-1 with TRBJ2-5; 7 bases match TRBD1. Trimming at V came to 2 bases and at J to 1 base, leaving 1 base not matched to a gene. CDR1 is SGHAT and CDR2 is FQDESV in the germline V gene (reference sequence). This CDR3 is built from 14 residues. This CDR3 reads CASSLRDSQETQYF. The DNA of the CDR3 is TGTGCCAGCAGCTTACGGGACAGCCAAGAGACCCAGTACTTC.

V and J are TRBV7-6 and TRBJ2-7; 10 bases match TRBD1. Germline assignment: CDR1 SGHVS and CDR2 FNYEAQ. This CDR3 is built from 17 residues. With 0 bases clipped from V and 3 bases from J, the junction kept 8 bases outside the gene matches. For the CDR3, the DNA is TGTGCCAGCAGCTTAGCACCACCGGGACAGGGGAACTACGAGCAGTACTTC. It encodes CASSLAPPGQGNYEQYF.

The chain joins TRBV4-1 to TRBJ2-3; 7 positions match TRBD2. The germline V gene has CDR1 MGHRA and CDR2 YSYEKL. V dropped 1 base and J dropped 2; count of bases not matched to a gene: 9. The CDR3 is 17 amino acids. The CDR3 nucleotides read TGCGCCAGCAGCCAAGCGCGTGGGGGGGAACCCACAGATACGCAGTATTTT. The encoded protein is CASSQARGGEPTDTQYF.

The chain is built from TRBV28 and TRBJ2-1; D possibly corresponds to TRBD1 (5 bases). Germline-derived CDR1 and CDR2 are MDHEN and SYDVKM. V gave up 6 bases and J gave up 9 bases, with 21 bases separating them. The CDR3 extends over 15 amino acids. The CDR3 protein is CASSTGRENLSEQFF. The CDR3 DNA reads TGTGCCAGCAGCACTGGCAGGGAAAACTTAAGTGAGCAGTTCTTC.

The rearrangement uses TRBV7-9 and TRBJ2-3; D is unclear. Germline CDR1 is SEHNR and CDR2 is FQNEAQ (reference sequence). This CDR3 is built from 12 residues. V lost 3 bases to trimming and J lost 4 bases, with 5 bases between them. DNA of the CDR3: TGTGCCAGCAGCTTGTATCCAGATACGCAGTATTTT. It yields the protein CASSLYPDTQYF.

The V gene is TRBV5-4, the J gene TRBJ2-5, with TRBD1 as a possible D gene (6 bases). The CDR3 length is 17 residues. CDR1 is SGHNT, CDR2 YYREEE, per germline (reference sequence). Trimming left V 3 bases short and J 11 bases short, with 29 bases between. The chain's CDR3 is CASSWGQGPSTLRGQYF. CDR3 DNA sequence: TGTGCCAGCAGCTGGGGGCAAGGACCGTCTACCCTACGAGGGCAGTACTTC.

The V call is TRBV30, the J call TRBJ2-5; possible D gene TRBD1, 6 bases. The tail of the sequence fits TRBJ2-7 better, so the J call may be wrong. Germline V gene lookup returns CDR1 GTSNPN and CDR2 SVGIG (reference sequence). The CDR3 spans 14 residues. The CDR3 protein is CAWRTGQGSYEQYF. CDR3 coding DNA: TGTGCCTGGAGGACAGGCCAGGGTTCCTACGAGCAGTACTTC.

The rearrangement uses TRBV5-4 and TRBJ2-2; D uncertain. CDR1 is SGHNT, CDR2 YYREEE, per germline (reference sequence). The germline V and J ends were trimmed by 1 base and 4 bases, with 8 bases remaining between them. The CDR3 spans 14 residues. In DNA form, the CDR3 reads TGTGCCAGCAGCTTGTTGCCAGGCACCGGGGAGCTGTTTTTT. It is translated as CASSLLPGTGELFF.

The chain links TRBV30 to TRBJ1-2; 10 positions agree with TRBD1. Germline V CDR1 and CDR2: GTSNPN, SVGIG (reference sequence). J was trimmed by 7 bases and V by 2 bases; bases with no gene match: 7. The CDR3 covers 14 residues. CDR3 in amino acids: CAWSLGTGVIGYTF. CDR3 coding DNA: TGTGCCTGGAGTTTGGGGACAGGGGTCATTGGCTACACCTTC.

The chain combines TRBV5-1 with TRBJ2-4, with D possibly being TRBD2 (5 bases). Trimming took 0 bases from V and 0 from J, leaving 10 bases between them. The CDR3 runs to 16 residues. Germline loops: CDR1 SGHRS, CDR2 YFSETQ. As DNA, the CDR3 is TGCGCCAGCAGCTTGGGGGGAGCCCAAGCCAAAAACATTCAGTACTTC. Protein: CASSLGGAQAKNIQYF.

The gene calls are TRBV29-1 and TRBJ1-5; D not resolved. Trimming removed 7 bases at V and 0 bases at J, with 19 bases between. The length of the CDR3 is 16 residues. Germline lookup yields CDR1 SQVTM and CDR2 ANQGSEA. The CDR3, as DNA: TGCAGCGCCCCCTCGTTACAGAATTATAGCAATCAGCCCCAGCATTTT. Its translation is CSAPSLQNYSNQPQHF.

The J gene is TRBJ2-7, the V gene TRBV28; perhaps TRBD1 as D (5 bases). The CDR3 is 13 amino acids. V dropped 3 bases and J dropped 2 bases, with 8 bases sitting between them. Germline V gene sequence: CDR1 MDHEN, CDR2 SYDVKM. In DNA, the CDR3 is TGTGCCAGCAGTTTGGGGCCACCCTACGAGCAGTACTTC. Translation: CASSLGPPYEQYF.